This T cell receptor beta chain was retrieved from a study of blood T cell repertoires in COVID-19. Study details: Acute and convalescent COVID-19 specimens originated in the United States, Italy and Spain. PBMCs, B-cell-depleted T cells, or T cells provided the cDNA or gDNA that made up the material.

In germline, CDR1 is LGHNA, CDR2 YNFKEQ. Trimming left V 1 base short and J 3 bases short, with 13 bases between. The CDR3 is 16 residues long. Under the authors' procedure: Amplification with reference gene primers provided the estimates of nucleated cell counts. This table comes from immunoSEQ multiplex PCR, and its TCRdb copy is limited to in-frame clones, with some not included. V, J and clone size reflect that table, while D and trimming were determined from the DNA. The table has tens of thousands of clones, nearly 85% seen once. The source material was peripheral blood. The rearrangement links TRBV4-2 to TRBJ2-1; D may be TRBD2 (6 bases). This sequence was found in a woman aged 80 or older with acute or convalescent COVID-19. The CDR3 sequence is CASSQGGGGIYNEQFF. The CDR3 bases are TGTGCCAGCAGCCAAGGTGGCGGCGGGATCTACAATGAGCAGTTCTTC.